This T cell receptor beta chain is drawn from a study of blood T cell repertoires in COVID-19. The J segment lost 8 bases and the V segment lost 5 bases, leaving 11 bases of the junction unmatched. Germline-derived CDR1 and CDR2 are SNHLY and FYNNEI. CDR3 length equals 14 residues. Those who participated ranged in age from roughly 18 to 89 years and resided in about two dozen US areas. Which cohort a participant joined came from the clinical history participants gave. Original methodology: Nucleated cell counts were estimated from reference gene primer amplification. Method: immunoSEQ multiplex PCR; TCRdb's copy keeps in-frame clones and lacks some. The V and J calls and clone size are taken from that table; D and trimming were inferred from the DNA. The repertoire holds around 150,000 clones, with 84% as singletons.

Material: PBMCs or T cells enriched from blood (not recorded which). This TCR was recovered from a woman aged 45-65 years with acute COVID-19. The chain joins TRBV2 to TRBJ1-2; 7 nucleotides match TRBD1. In DNA, the CDR3 is TGTGCCAGCAGTTTTGGACAGGCTCCGCTGGGCTACACCTTC. This sequence encodes CASSFGQAPLGYTF.